The sequence of this T cell receptor (beta chain) was determined in a study of blood T cell repertoires in COVID-19 (dated by TCRdb to the early 2020s). Broadly, across the study: Samples covering the acute and convalescent phases of COVID-19 were provided by collaborators in the United States, Italy and Spain. The dataset comprised deeply sampled blood TCRbeta repertoires from subjects exposed to, actively infected with, or recovered from COVID-19. Samples came from the ongoing ImmuneRACE study (first 160 participants) plus 1,254 subjects from 6 global collaborators. The prospective study material was composed of cDNA or gDNA derived from T cells, B-cell-depleted T cells, or PBMCs. Nearly every sample came with metadata listing a de-identified subject ID, COVID-19 status, age in years and sex. A freely available public database, intended as a resource for researchers studying the immune response to SARS-CoV-2, is where the repertoires were released. HLA class I and class II types, where available, came from metadata supplied by the sample provider rather than from assay-based typing.

Whole blood was collected in K2EDTA tubes by collaborating institutions according to the institutions' own protocols. For TCRbeta analysis, collaborators shipped samples as frozen whole blood, isolated PBMCs, or DNA extracted from either of those sample types. Study-level results and caveats: How much clinical and demographic metadata was included differed by source and by participant, and the metadata was provided uncurated.

TCRbeta CDR3 regions were amplified from genomic DNA by means of the immunoSEQ Assay, a bias-controlled multiplex PCR. The authors' analysis ran thus. Within the assay, amplification of reference gene primers was used to estimate how many nucleated cells each sample contained. To quantify the absolute abundance of each unique TCRbeta CDR3 rearrangement, sequence reads were collapsed and filtered. For each sample, productive Simpson clonality was calculated by taking the square root of Simpson's diversity index across productive rearrangements. Here the immuneACCESS table is served through TCRdb, limited to in-frame sequences with V and J called. Missing clones are a known gap in these copies; in checked studies unresolved V genes cover under half, and the rest lacks a known reason. The DNA was the basis for D and trimming; V, J and clone size are from that table. This sample is represented by tens of thousands of clones; around 88% of them were singletons. Around 4.8% of the sample rests with the top ten.

This clone was counted only a few times. The antigen this receptor binds is unknown. Base qualities are not recorded, but no much larger clone differs from it by a single base. This TCR came from a man in his 60s with acute or convalescent COVID-19. Sequenced material: peripheral blood.

The CDR3 region: CASSSRGQGADGYGYTF. The nucleotides read TGTGCCAGCTCATCGAGGGGACAGGGGGCCGACGGCTATGGCTACACCTTC. The chain uses TRBV18 and TRBJ1-2, with 12 junctional bases fitting TRBD1. At the junction V is shortened by 5 bases and J by 4 bases; bases outside the gene matches: 11. Taken from the germline V gene, the CDR1 and CDR2 loops are KGHSH and LQKENI. Reading from cysteine to phenylalanine, the CDR3 counts 17 amino acids. Of the read, only the CDR3 DNA is kept; its 51 bases are in frame from base 1.